This T cell receptor beta chain was recorded in a study of blood T cell repertoires in COVID-19 (dated by TCRdb to 2020 to 2021). About the study as a whole: Samples from collaborators originated in the United States, Italy and Spain and spanned both the acute and convalescent phases of COVID-19. The material from the prospective study consisted of cDNA or gDNA derived from T cells, B-cell-depleted T cells, or PBMCs. Subjects who had been exposed to COVID-19, were actively infected with it, or had recovered from it provided the deeply sampled blood TCRbeta repertoires that made up the dataset. The repertoires were released in a freely available public database intended as a resource for research on the immune response to SARS-CoV-2. Samples were obtained from the ongoing ImmuneRACE study (first 160 participants) and from over a thousand subjects provided by 6 global collaborators. A de-identified subject ID, COVID-19 status, age in years and sex were almost always included in the sample metadata. Where HLA class I and class II types were available, the types were taken from metadata supplied by the sample provider, not from assay-based typing.

On this clone: Its antigen has not been determined. Per-base quality was not reported, and no clone a single base away is much larger than it.

The immunoSEQ Assay, a bias-controlled multiplex PCR, was used to amplify TCRbeta CDR3 regions from genomic DNA. Per the authors' processing: Within the assay, amplification of reference gene primers was used to estimate how many nucleated cells each sample contained. Sequence reads were collapsed and filtered to measure the absolute abundance of every unique TCRbeta CDR3 rearrangement. For each sample, productive Simpson clonality was calculated as the square root of Simpson's diversity index across productive rearrangements. This immuneACCESS table, as held by TCRdb, lists in-frame sequences with V and J called but not all clones. Of the missing ones, under half trace to an unresolved V gene in checked studies; the others have no known cause. From that table come the V and J calls and clone size; the DNA was used to work out D and trimming. The sample yields some 180,000 clones; approximately 91% were counted once. Jointly, the top ten make up around 5.1% of the sample.

Broad study findings and their caveats: Clinical and demographic metadata were provided uncurated, with the amount varying by source and participant.

V and J lose 2 bases and 4 bases, and a span of 16 bases separates them. Per the germline V gene (reference sequence), GTSNPN is the CDR1 and SVGIG is the CDR2. Taken from cysteine to phenylalanine, the CDR3 has 15 residues. Here the CDR3 DNA is all that survives: 45 bases in frame from base 1. One collaborating source in Seattle enrolled patients while the patients were actively infected and followed the patients over time throughout the course of disease. Whole blood was collected in K2EDTA tubes by collaborating institutions according to the institutions' own protocols. For TCRbeta analysis, collaborators shipped samples in one of three forms: frozen whole blood, isolated PBMCs, or DNA extracted from either of those sample types.

The sequence was obtained from a man aged 18 to 29 with COVID-19, enrolled during active disease. The chain couples TRBV30 to TRBJ2-3; a weak D assignment points to TRBD2 (6 bases agree). Specimen: peripheral blood. The CDR3 reads as follows: CAWSPGTPRADTQYF. The nucleotide sequence is TGTGCCTGGAGTCCCGGGACTCCTAGGGCAGATACGCAGTATTTT.